These 30 T cell receptor beta chains came from one sample sequenced in a study of T cell responses to AZD1222 COVID-19 vaccine. Generated by immunoSEQ multiplex PCR, the TCRdb table keeps only in-frame clones and is missing some. There are 90,000 to 140,000 clones in the sample; 82% occur only once, and 4.5% to 6% lies in the top ten. This specimen consisted of peripheral blood, obtained on day 0 of AZD1222 vaccination. The receptors were gathered from an adult in good health.

The chain carries TRBV27 and TRBJ2-1, with D possibly TRBD1 on 6 matching bases. The CDR3 has 16 amino acids. Germline loops: CDR1 MNHEY, CDR2 SMNVEV (reference sequence). Trimming removed 3 bases from V and 3 bases from J, with 15 bases in between. This CDR3 reads CASSFNGQKIYNEQFF. As DNA, the CDR3 is TGTGCCAGCAGTTTCAATGGACAGAAAATCTACAATGAGCAGTTCTTC.

The chain carries TRBV9 and TRBJ1-2, with 7 positions matching TRBD1. CDR1 is SGDLS and CDR2 is YYNGEE in the germline V gene. Trimming cost V 2 bases and J 3 bases; bases outside gene matches: 7. The CDR3 is 15 amino acids. CDR3 region: CASSVGRGLYYGYTF. In nucleotides, the CDR3 is TGTGCCAGCAGCGTGGGTAGGGGGCTGTACTATGGCTACACCTTC. Together with reference TRBV9 and TRBJ1-2, the CDR3 gives the full variable domain: DSGVTQTPKHLITATGQRVTLRCSPRSGDLSVYWYQQSLDQGLQFLIQYYNGEERAKGNILERFSAQQFPDLHSELNLSSLELGDSALYFCASSVGRGLYYGYTFGSGTRLTVV.

This chain joins TRBV2 and TRBJ1-1; the D gene is possibly TRBD1 (6 bases). Trimming left V 6 bases short and J 3 bases short, with 14 bases between. Germline V lookup: CDR1 SNHLY, CDR2 FYNNEI. The CDR3 length is 14 residues. CDR3 sequence: CASRDYRTDTEAFF. CDR3 bases: TGTGCCAGCAGGGATTACAGGACAGACACTGAAGCTTTCTTT.

The chain has TRBV7-2 and TRBJ1-4; possible D gene TRBD1, 6 bases. Trimming removed 5 bases from V and 11 bases from J, with 18 bases in between. CDR3 length: 14 residues. Germline CDR1 reads SGHTA; CDR2 reads FQGNSA. Here the CDR3 DNA reads TGTGCCAGCAGCGGAGAGGGGGGCCTAGGGAAACTGTTTTTT. Protein sequence: CASSGEGGLGKLFF.

The genes are TRBV19 and TRBJ2-1; 7 nucleotides agree with TRBD2. Germline CDR1 and CDR2: LNHDA and SQIVND (reference sequence). V dropped 5 bases and J dropped 4; count of bases not matched to a gene: 11. CDR3 length: 16 residues. CDR3 protein: CASSFRLAGPYNEQFF. The DNA for the CDR3 is TGTGCCAGTAGTTTTCGATTAGCGGGTCCATACAATGAGCAGTTCTTC. Combining the CDR3 with reference TRBV19 and TRBJ2-1 gives the whole variable domain DGGITQSPKYLFRKEGQNVTLSCEQNLNHDAMYWYRQDPGQGLRLIYYSQIVNDFQKGDIAEGYSVSREKKESFPLTVTSAQKNPTAFYLCASSFRLAGPYNEQFFGPGTRLTVL.

This chain links TRBV18 with TRBJ1-4; D unclear. CDR1 and CDR2 from the germline V gene are KGHSH and LQKENI. The CDR3 totals 16 residues. Trimming took 3 bases from V and 3 from J, leaving 14 bases between them. CDR3 amino acids: CASSPLTAPSNEKLFF. The CDR3 DNA is TGTGCCAGCTCACCGTTGACGGCGCCGTCTAATGAAAAACTGTTTTTT.

The rearrangement uses TRBV6-5 and TRBJ2-5, with 9 bases lining up with TRBD1. The germline CDR1 and CDR2 sequences are MNHEY and SVGAGI. V shed 3 bases and J 5 bases; nucleotides not matched to a gene: 7. The CDR3 consists of 15 residues. Here the CDR3 reads CASSYVGQGLETQYF. CDR3 sequence (DNA): TGTGCCAGCAGTTATGTGGGACAGGGATTGGAGACCCAGTACTTC.

CDR3 protein: CASSLEFPGGEQYF. The CDR3 bases are TGCGCCAGCAGCTTGGAATTTCCCGGGGGCGAGCAGTACTTC. The gene calls are TRBV5-1 and TRBJ2-7; D possibly corresponds to TRBD2 (6 bases). Per the germline V gene, CDR1 is SGHRS and CDR2 is YFSETQ. V was clipped by 0 bases and J by 6 bases, with 13 bases between them. This CDR3 comprises 14 residues.

This chain uses TRBV5-1 with TRBJ2-7, with a possible D match to TRBD1 (6 bases). From germline, CDR1 is SGHRS and CDR2 YFSETQ. V was pared by 1 base and J by 6 bases, with 17 bases between. The CDR3 consists of 15 residues. CDR3 loop: CASSLSRGLGFEQYF. The CDR3 nucleotides read TGCGCCAGCAGCTTGTCCAGGGGCTTGGGGTTCGAGCAGTACTTC.

V and J are TRBV6-5 and TRBJ1-5; D is unclear. The germline V gene has CDR1 MNHEY and CDR2 SVGAGI. V was pared by 5 bases and J by 9 bases, with 14 bases between. This CDR3 region has 13 residues. CDR3 nucleotides: TGTGCCAGCAGTCGGCCTCCTTTTGGGCCCCAGCATTTT. It yields the protein CASSRPPFGPQHF.

This clone was detected only once. The rearrangement links TRBV7-3 to TRBJ1-1; D call uncertain. From germline, CDR1 is SGHTA and CDR2 FQGTGA. This CDR3 is built from 13 residues. Trimming removed 3 bases at V and 6 bases at J, with 11 bases between. The CDR3 is CASSLQESSEAFF. As DNA, the CDR3 is TGTGCCAGCAGCTTGCAGGAATCTTCTGAAGCTTTCTTT.

The J gene is TRBJ1-5, the V gene TRBV4-3, with D perhaps TRBD1 (5 bases). Trimming pared 0 bases from V and 4 bases from J, leaving 10 bases between. Germline CDR1 and CDR2: LGHNA and YSLEER. CDR3 length: 15 amino acids. The CDR3 spells CASSQEARANQPQHF. The CDR3 nucleotides are TGCGCCAGCAGCCAAGAAGCCAGGGCAAATCAGCCCCAGCATTTT.

The J gene is TRBJ2-1, the V gene TRBV21-1; TRBD2 was called by the table and not checked on the DNA. TRBV21-1 is shown as a pseudogene. CDR3 length: 12 residues. In DNA form, the CDR3 reads TGTGCCAGCAGCTCGGGAATTCATGAGCAGTTCTTC. This sequence encodes CASSSGIHEQFF.

V usage is TRBV9 and J usage is TRBJ1-1; no reliable D call. The CDR3 is made up of 15 amino acids. CDR1 SGDLS and CDR2 YYNGEE come from the germline V gene. Trimming removed 4 bases from V and 0 bases from J, with 13 bases in between. The CDR3 reads CASSPIIGMNTEAFF. The CDR3 region has the DNA TGTGCCAGCAGCCCGATAATTGGTATGAACACTGAAGCTTTCTTT.

The chain couples TRBV11-2 to TRBJ1-5, with a tentative D call TRBD1 (6 bases). The germline V gene encodes CDR1 SGHAT and CDR2 FQNNGV. V shed 5 bases and J shed 6 bases, with 11 bases lying between them. The CDR3 contains 13 residues. The CDR3 here is CASSRLDSQPQHF. The CDR3 coding sequence is TGTGCCAGCAGCCGTTTGGACAGTCAGCCCCAGCATTTT.

The V gene is TRBV18, the J gene TRBJ1-6, with D unclear. CDR1 is KGHSH and CDR2 is LQKENI in the germline V gene. Trimming left V 2 bases short and J 5 bases short, with 7 bases between. This CDR3 contains 14 residues. The CDR3 bases are TGTGCCAGCTCACCAAAACCCAATAATTCACCCCTCCACTTT. This gives the protein CASSPKPNNSPLHF.

The chain is built from TRBV6-5 and TRBJ2-3; 7 bases are shared with TRBD2. The CDR3 extends over 16 amino acids. The junction had 7 bases not matched to a gene; V was cut back by 4 bases and J by 0 bases. Germline lookup yields CDR1 MNHEY and CDR2 SVGAGI. In nucleotides, the CDR3 is TGTGCCAGCAGTTTACTCCCGCGGGGGAGCACAGATACGCAGTATTTT. Translated, it gives CASSLLPRGSTDTQYF.

This rearrangement joins TRBV6-4 to TRBJ2-2; D is ambiguous. Trimming took 4 bases from V and 1 from J, leaving 7 bases between them. Germline values: CDR1 MRHNA, CDR2 SNTAGT. The CDR3 has 14 residues. The DNA for the CDR3 is TGTGCCAGCAGTGTTGCGAGGAACACCGGGGAGCTGTTTTTT. Its translation is CASSVARNTGELFF.

The chain recombines TRBV14 with TRBJ2-7; maybe TRBD1 (6 bases). The CDR3 extends over 12 amino acids. Germline-derived CDR1 and CDR2 are SGHDN and FVKESK. V dropped 7 bases and J dropped 1 base, with 8 bases sitting between them. CDR3 amino acids: CASKGQSYEQYF. CDR3 DNA: TGTGCCAGCAAGGGACAATCCTACGAGCAGTACTTC.

The rearrangement uses TRBV7-9 and TRBJ1-4; TRBD1 might be the D (6 bases). Germline assignment: CDR1 SEHNR and CDR2 FQNEAQ (reference sequence). V was clipped by 2 bases and J by 5 bases, with 24 bases between them. This CDR3 has 19 amino acids. Here the CDR3 reads CASSLRRGVARTVNEKLFF. The CDR3 coding sequence is TGTGCCAGCAGCTTACGTAGGGGAGTTGCCAGGACAGTGAATGAAAAACTGTTTTTT.

The chain couples TRBV15 to TRBJ1-1, with D tentatively TRBD1 (6 bases). Germline CDR1 and CDR2: LNHNV and YYDKDF (reference sequence). This CDR3 region has 14 residues. V lost 0 bases, J lost 6 bases, and 11 bases lay in between. CDR3 loop: CATSRDTDSPEAFF. CDR3 coding DNA: TGTGCCACCAGCAGAGATACGGACAGTCCTGAAGCTTTCTTT.

The genes are TRBV5-5 and TRBJ1-2; 11 bases match TRBD1. The germline gives CDR1 SGHKS, CDR2 YYEKEE (reference sequence). The CDR3 length is 15 residues. With 6 bases clipped from V and 3 bases from J, the junction kept 7 bases outside the gene matches. Here the CDR3 DNA reads TGTGCCAGCACCGAGACGGGACAGGGGGACTATGGCTACACCTTC. This gives the protein CASTETGQGDYGYTF.

The gene calls are TRBV18 and TRBJ1-1, with a weak D call TRBD1 (6 bases). The CDR3 has 15 residues. CDR1 KGHSH and CDR2 LQKENI come from the germline V gene. Trimming stripped 2 bases from V and 3 bases from J, with 13 bases between. The CDR3 sequence is CASSPLQGGDTEAFF. In nucleotides, the CDR3 is TGTGCCAGCTCACCATTACAGGGAGGAGACACTGAAGCTTTCTTT.

The chain employs TRBV19 and TRBJ1-1; no clear D gene. V shed 5 bases and J shed 5 bases, with 6 bases lying between them. This CDR3 has 11 amino acids. The germline V gene has CDR1 LNHDA and CDR2 SQIVND (reference sequence). CDR3 sequence: CASSYRTEAFF. The CDR3 DNA reads as TGTGCCAGTAGTTATAGGACTGAAGCTTTCTTT. Full variable domain (outside the CDR3, taken from reference TRBV19 and TRBJ1-1): DGGITQSPKYLFRKEGQNVTLSCEQNLNHDAMYWYRQDPGQGLRLIYYSQIVNDFQKGDIAEGYSVSREKKESFPLTVTSAQKNPTAFYLCASSYRTEAFFGQGTRLTVV.

The chain combines TRBV19 with TRBJ1-2; 8 bases align to TRBD1. J gave up 4 bases and V 4 bases, and 8 bases lay outside the gene matches. CDR1 is LNHDA, CDR2 SQIVND, per germline (reference sequence). This CDR3 comprises 15 residues. In DNA form, the CDR3 reads TGTGCCAGTAGTAATAACAGGGGGAGCCTCTATGGCTACACCTTC. Residues: CASSNNRGSLYGYTF.

The gene calls are TRBV5-1 and TRBJ1-1; D might be TRBD1 (5 bases). The CDR3 extends over 17 amino acids. In germline, CDR1 is SGHRS, CDR2 YFSETQ. The V end was cut by 1 base, the J end by 1 base, with 17 bases between. CDR3 loop: CASSLMREGRGNTEAFF. CDR3 in DNA: TGCGCCAGCAGCTTGATGCGGGAGGGACGGGGGAACACTGAAGCTTTCTTT. Complete variable domain (other parts from reference TRBV5-1 and TRBJ1-1): KAGVTQTPRYLIKTRGQQVTLSCSPISGHRSVSWYQQTPGQGLQFLFEYFSETQRNKGNFPGRFSGRQFSNSRSEMNVSTLELGDSALYLCASSLMREGRGNTEAFFGQGTRLTVV.

The chain carries TRBV7-2 and TRBJ2-7, with D unclear. Germline values: CDR1 SGHTA, CDR2 FQGNSA. The CDR3 has 15 residues. V gave up 1 base and J gave up 2 bases, with 12 bases separating them. The CDR3 here is CASSLEARTTYEQYF. In DNA, the CDR3 is TGTGCCAGCAGCTTAGAGGCGCGCACGACCTACGAGCAGTACTTC.

The chain links TRBV7-8 to TRBJ2-7; D gene unclear. CDR3 length: 15 amino acids. Germline V lookup: CDR1 SGHVS, CDR2 FQNEAQ. The V gene lost 1 base and the J gene lost 0 bases, with 10 bases spanning the gap. CDR3 protein: CASSLGGSSSYEQYF. The CDR3 DNA reads TGTGCCAGCAGCTTAGGGGGTAGCAGCTCCTACGAGCAGTACTTC.

This clone was counted once. The rearrangement joins TRBV18 to TRBJ1-1; 12 bases align to TRBD1. Looked up from germline, CDR1 is KGHSH and CDR2 is LQKENI. The CDR3 length is 18 residues. V trimming: 4 bases; J trimming: 3 bases; junction bases outside the gene matches: 12. The CDR3 spells CASSRSRDRGRMDTEAFF. The DNA for the CDR3 is TGTGCCAGCTCACGCTCTCGGGACAGGGGGCGGATGGACACTGAAGCTTTCTTT.

The J gene is TRBJ2-3, the V gene TRBV6-2 or TRBV6-3; perhaps TRBD2 as D (7 bases). This CDR3 comprises 14 residues. CDR1 is MNHEY, CDR2 SVGEGT, per germline. V lost 4 bases and J 3 bases, leaving 11 bases between the germline ends. CDR3 nucleotides: TGTGCCAGCAGTTCCGAGGGGGGGACAGATACGCAGTATTTT. It codes for CASSSEGGTDTQYF.